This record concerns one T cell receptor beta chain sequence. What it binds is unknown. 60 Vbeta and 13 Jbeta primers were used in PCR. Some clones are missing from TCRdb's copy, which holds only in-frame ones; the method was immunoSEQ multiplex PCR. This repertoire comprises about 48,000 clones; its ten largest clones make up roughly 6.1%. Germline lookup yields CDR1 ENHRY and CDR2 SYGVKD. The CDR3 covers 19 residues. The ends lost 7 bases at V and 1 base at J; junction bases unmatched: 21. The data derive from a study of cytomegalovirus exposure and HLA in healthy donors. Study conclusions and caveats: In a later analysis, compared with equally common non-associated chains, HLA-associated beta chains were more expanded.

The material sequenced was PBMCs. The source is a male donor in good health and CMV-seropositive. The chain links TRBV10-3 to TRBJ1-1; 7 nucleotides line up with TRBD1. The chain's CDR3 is CAIMTAVGRGQATNTEAFF. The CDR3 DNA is TGTGCCATCATGACCGCCGTGGGCCGAGGACAGGCGACGAACACTGAAGCTTTCTTT.